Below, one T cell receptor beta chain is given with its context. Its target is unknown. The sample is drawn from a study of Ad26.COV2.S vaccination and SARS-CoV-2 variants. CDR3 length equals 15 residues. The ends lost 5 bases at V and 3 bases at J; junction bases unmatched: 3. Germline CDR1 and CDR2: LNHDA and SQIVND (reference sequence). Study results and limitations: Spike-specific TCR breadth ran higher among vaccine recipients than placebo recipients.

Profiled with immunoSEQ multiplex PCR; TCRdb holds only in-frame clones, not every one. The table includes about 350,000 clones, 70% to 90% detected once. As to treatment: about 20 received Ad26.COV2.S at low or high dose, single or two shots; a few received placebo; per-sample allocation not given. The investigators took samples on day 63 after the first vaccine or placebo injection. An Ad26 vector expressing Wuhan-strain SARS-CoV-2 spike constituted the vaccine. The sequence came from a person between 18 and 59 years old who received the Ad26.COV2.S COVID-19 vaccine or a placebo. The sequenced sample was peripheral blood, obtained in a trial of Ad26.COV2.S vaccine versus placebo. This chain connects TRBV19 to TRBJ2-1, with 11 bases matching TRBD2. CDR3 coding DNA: TGTGCCAGTAGTCCCGGGACTAGCGGCTACAATGAGCAGTTCTTC. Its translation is CASSPGTSGYNEQFF.